This T cell receptor beta chain was observed in a study of blood T cell repertoires in COVID-19. Study background: There were acute and convalescent COVID-19 samples, and they came from the United States, Italy and Spain.

Assay used: immunoSEQ multiplex PCR; TCRdb lists only in-frame clones, some missing. Of approximately 77,000 clones in the sample, around 90% are singletons; the top ten hold under 6%. Sequenced sample: peripheral blood. This TCR derives from a man aged 45-65 years with active COVID-19.

CDR3: CASSLALGRNTEAFF. Written as DNA, the CDR3 is TGTGCCAGCAGCTTAGCGTTGGGGAGAAACACTGAAGCTTTCTTT. The V and J genes are TRBV7-8 and TRBJ1-1; no clear D gene. The CDR3 is 15 residues long. Looked up from germline, CDR1 is SGHVS and CDR2 is FQNEAQ. V was pared by 0 bases and J by 2 bases, with 10 bases between.